This paragraph reports one T cell receptor (beta chain). Alongside a J-beta primer mix, a sample-barcoded 5' primer served in a second PCR lasting roughly 6 to 11 cycles. MiXCR was run by TCRdb on the 5' RACE reads, yielding one entry per CDR3 protein. The repertoire consists of 1.5 million or so distinct CDR3 sequences, with approximately 39% occurring once and the leading ten covering 4%. The data were obtained in a study of blood T cells in healthy people across ages. Material: blood. The receptor's source is a young woman in good health.

The CDR3, as DNA: TGTGCCAGCAGTTACAACGCAGGTCTCAATGAGCAGTTCTTC. This gives the protein CASSYNAGLNEQFF. The V gene is TRBV6-2 or TRBV6-3, the J gene TRBJ2-1; D is undetermined. CDR3 length: 14 amino acids. From germline, CDR1 is MNHEY and CDR2 SVGEGT. Trimming stripped 2 bases from V and 6 bases from J, with 11 bases between.